These 5 T cell receptor beta chains were all obtained from the same sample, sequenced in a study of T-cell memory formation after mild COVID-19. TCRdb used MiXCR to reprocess the 5' RACE reads, holding one entry per CDR3 protein. Seen here are under 300,000 distinct CDR3 sequences, 8% to 9% observed once, and the top ten hold approximately 22%. The sample comprised PBMCs or a T cell subset sorted from them (not recorded which). All receptors come from a man younger than 35 who had mild COVID-19 (a few samples of this study predate the infection). Cell type and time point are not known.

The chain uses TRBV5-6 and TRBJ2-1; the D gene is possibly TRBD2 (5 bases). The V and J ends lost 5 bases and 7 bases respectively, with 19 bases between them. This CDR3 spans 15 amino acids. Germline V gene lookup returns CDR1 SGHDT and CDR2 YYEEEE. This CDR3 is CASSLLGEAYNEQFF. CDR3 coding DNA: TGTGCCAGCAGTTTATTGGGAGAGGCATATAATGAGCAGTTCTTC.

This sequence joins TRBV7-2 and TRBJ1-1; TRBD1 aligns across 11 bases. V dropped 5 bases and J dropped 6; count of bases not matched to a gene: 5. Per germline, CDR1 SGHTA and CDR2 FQGNSA. The CDR3 spans 14 residues. CDR3 residues: CASSRDRGMAEAFF. In DNA, the CDR3 is TGTGCCAGCAGCAGGGACAGGGGGATGGCTGAAGCTTTCTTT.

The rearrangement uses TRBV4-2 and TRBJ2-7; 9 bases are a match to TRBD2. Germline V gene lookup returns CDR1 LGHNA and CDR2 YNFKEQ. This CDR3 contains 14 residues. After removal of 6 bases from V and 2 bases from J, the junction contained 5 bases not matched to a gene. CDR3 loop: CASSIAGATYEQYF. The CDR3 coding sequence is TGTGCCAGCAGTATAGCGGGGGCCACCTACGAGCAGTACTTC.

The J gene is TRBJ2-3, the V gene TRBV2; D may be TRBD2 (5 bases). The V end was cut by 2 bases, the J end by 0 bases, with 18 bases between. Germline loops: CDR1 SNHLY, CDR2 FYNNEI. CDR3 length equals 18 residues. CDR3 sequence: CASSEYPGGQASTDTQYF. The CDR3 DNA is TGTGCCAGCAGTGAATATCCCGGCGGGCAGGCTAGCACAGATACGCAGTATTTT. The variable domain in full, completed from reference TRBV2 and TRBJ2-3, reads EPEVTQTPSHQVTQMGQEVILRCVPISNHLYFYWYRQILGQKVEFLVSFYNNEISEKSEIFDDQFSVERPDGSNFTLKIRSTKLEDSAMYFCASSEYPGGQASTDTQYFGPGTRLTVL.

This rearrangement joins TRBV7-9 to TRBJ2-7; D possibly matches TRBD1 or TRBD2 (5 bases each). The CDR3 consists of 12 residues. The germline CDR1 and CDR2 sequences are SEHNR and FQNEAQ (reference sequence). The germline V and J ends were trimmed by 8 bases and 0 bases, with 8 bases remaining between them. CDR3 in amino acids: CASSGSSYEQYV. The CDR3 DNA reads as TGTGCCAGCTCAGGGAGCTCCTACGAGCAGTACGTC.